This TCR beta chain is from a study of cytomegalovirus exposure and HLA in healthy donors. Study results and limitations: Accurate predictions that matched the HLA-A and HLA-B alleles of most subjects were reportedly made from TCR beta sequences.

The CDR3 has 13 residues. Germline CDR1 is SQVTM and CDR2 is ANQGSEA. Trimming cost V 0 bases and J 4 bases, with 7 bases left between them. Concerning this clone: Its antigen is unidentified.

With 60 Vbeta and 13 Jbeta primers, the PCR was carried out. Produced via immunoSEQ multiplex PCR; TCRdb's table is partial and in-frame only. This sample yields under 200,000 clones, of which around 74% are seen a single time; over 1.3% belongs to the top ten. The chain has TRBV29-1 and TRBJ1-3, with D hard to call. Sequenced: PBMCs. This sequence was found in a man aged 18 to 29 in good health and CMV-seronegative. CDR3 residues: CSVEDGLGNTIYF. CDR3 in DNA: TGCAGCGTTGAAGACGGGTTGGGAAACACCATATATTTT.